These 7 T cell receptor beta chains came from one sample sequenced in a study of chemoradiotherapy in HPV16-positive cancers. Sequencing was performed with immunoSEQ multiplex PCR; in TCRdb, only in-frame clones are kept and a portion is missing. The sample includes fewer than 30,000 clones, around 94% of them seen just once. Sampling was performed from a patient who underwent chemoradiotherapy. These receptors came from a human donor with HPV-associated anogenital cancer.

The chain is built from TRBV10-3 and TRBJ1-5; D ambiguous. CDR1 is ENHRY and CDR2 is SYGVKD in the germline V gene. The CDR3 spans 13 residues. With 4 bases removed from V and 5 bases from J, the gap between germline ends came to 9 bases. Here the CDR3 reads CAISVTVDQPQHF. The CDR3 DNA follows: TGTGCCATCAGTGTGACGGTGGATCAGCCCCAGCATTTT.

The DNA of the CDR3 is TGTGCCAGCGAGGAAATAGCGGGAGACTCAGATACGCAGTATTTT. It specifies CASEEIAGDSDTQYF. The rearrangement uses TRBV6-1 and TRBJ2-3; TRBD2 aligns across 9 bases. Germline lookup yields CDR1 MNHNS and CDR2 SASEGT. The CDR3 spans 15 residues. V gave up 8 bases and J gave up 4 bases; unmatched junction bases: 10.

CDR3 coding DNA: TGTGCTAGTGGTAGAGACACCGGGGAGCTGTTTTTT. It codes for CASGRDTGELFF. The chain couples TRBV12-5 to TRBJ2-2; no firm D call. The V gene's germline CDR1 is LGHNT and CDR2 FRNRAP. V lost 5 bases to trimming and J lost 3 bases, with 4 bases between them. There are 12 residues in the CDR3.

This clone appeared a single time. This chain links TRBV7-2 with TRBJ2-5; no definite D call. V gave up 5 bases and J gave up 4 bases, with 14 bases separating them. CDR3 length: 14 amino acids. Looked up from germline, CDR1 is SGHTA and CDR2 is FQGNSA. The DNA for the CDR3 is TGTGCCAGCAGCCCCCCCGTGAATCGAGAGACCCAGTACTTC. It translates to CASSPPVNRETQYF.

The rearrangement joins TRBV10-1 to TRBJ2-1; 9 bases fit TRBD1. This CDR3 region has 14 residues. The junction had 3 bases not matched to a gene; V was cut back by 3 bases and J by 6 bases. Looked up from germline, CDR1 is WNHNN and CDR2 is SYGVQD (reference sequence). The CDR3 bases are TGCGCCAGCAGTGAAGGGACAGGGACCAATGAGCAGTTCTTC. Translating gives CASSEGTGTNEQFF.

The CDR3 DNA is TGTGCCAGCAGCCTGTTTTCAGGGAAAGCTTTCTTT. This encodes CASSLFSGKAFF. The chain combines TRBV7-2 with TRBJ1-1; TRBD1 is a possible D gene (5 bases). The CDR3 is 12 amino acids. V gave up 5 bases and J gave up 9 bases, with 13 bases separating them. Germline-derived CDR1 and CDR2 are SGHTA and FQGNSA.

V is TRBV28 and J is TRBJ1-4; no definite D call. Germline CDR1 is MDHEN and CDR2 is SYDVKM. The CDR3 extends over 11 amino acids. Trimming took 7 bases from V and 5 from J, leaving 5 bases between them. In nucleotides, the CDR3 is TGTGCCAGCATGAGGAATGAAAAACTGTTTTTT. This translates into CASMRNEKLFF.